This T cell receptor (beta chain) derives from a study of T-cell reconstitution after alpha-beta-depleted transplantation in children. The table lists this clonotype with many counts. Construction of the TCRbeta library involved unique molecular identifiers. TCRdb independently ran MiXCR on the PCR reads; one entry per CDR3 protein. In the table there are about 400,000 distinct CDR3 sequences, 20% of which are singletons. The sample here was PBMCs from the stem cell graft donor, taken from the stem cell graft. The clonotype was recovered from a human donor who donated a stem cell graft to a child with acute myeloid leukemia.

The CDR3 DNA follows: TGCAGCGTTGGGCCAGGGGGTGGTGAGACCCAGTACTTC. Translated: CSVGPGGGETQYF. This chain connects TRBV29-1 to TRBJ2-5, with TRBD1 identical over 7 bases. The germline gives CDR1 SQVTM, CDR2 ANQGSEA. The CDR3 loop spans 13 amino acids. V lost 4 bases to trimming and J lost 5 bases; unmatched junction nucleotides: 7.